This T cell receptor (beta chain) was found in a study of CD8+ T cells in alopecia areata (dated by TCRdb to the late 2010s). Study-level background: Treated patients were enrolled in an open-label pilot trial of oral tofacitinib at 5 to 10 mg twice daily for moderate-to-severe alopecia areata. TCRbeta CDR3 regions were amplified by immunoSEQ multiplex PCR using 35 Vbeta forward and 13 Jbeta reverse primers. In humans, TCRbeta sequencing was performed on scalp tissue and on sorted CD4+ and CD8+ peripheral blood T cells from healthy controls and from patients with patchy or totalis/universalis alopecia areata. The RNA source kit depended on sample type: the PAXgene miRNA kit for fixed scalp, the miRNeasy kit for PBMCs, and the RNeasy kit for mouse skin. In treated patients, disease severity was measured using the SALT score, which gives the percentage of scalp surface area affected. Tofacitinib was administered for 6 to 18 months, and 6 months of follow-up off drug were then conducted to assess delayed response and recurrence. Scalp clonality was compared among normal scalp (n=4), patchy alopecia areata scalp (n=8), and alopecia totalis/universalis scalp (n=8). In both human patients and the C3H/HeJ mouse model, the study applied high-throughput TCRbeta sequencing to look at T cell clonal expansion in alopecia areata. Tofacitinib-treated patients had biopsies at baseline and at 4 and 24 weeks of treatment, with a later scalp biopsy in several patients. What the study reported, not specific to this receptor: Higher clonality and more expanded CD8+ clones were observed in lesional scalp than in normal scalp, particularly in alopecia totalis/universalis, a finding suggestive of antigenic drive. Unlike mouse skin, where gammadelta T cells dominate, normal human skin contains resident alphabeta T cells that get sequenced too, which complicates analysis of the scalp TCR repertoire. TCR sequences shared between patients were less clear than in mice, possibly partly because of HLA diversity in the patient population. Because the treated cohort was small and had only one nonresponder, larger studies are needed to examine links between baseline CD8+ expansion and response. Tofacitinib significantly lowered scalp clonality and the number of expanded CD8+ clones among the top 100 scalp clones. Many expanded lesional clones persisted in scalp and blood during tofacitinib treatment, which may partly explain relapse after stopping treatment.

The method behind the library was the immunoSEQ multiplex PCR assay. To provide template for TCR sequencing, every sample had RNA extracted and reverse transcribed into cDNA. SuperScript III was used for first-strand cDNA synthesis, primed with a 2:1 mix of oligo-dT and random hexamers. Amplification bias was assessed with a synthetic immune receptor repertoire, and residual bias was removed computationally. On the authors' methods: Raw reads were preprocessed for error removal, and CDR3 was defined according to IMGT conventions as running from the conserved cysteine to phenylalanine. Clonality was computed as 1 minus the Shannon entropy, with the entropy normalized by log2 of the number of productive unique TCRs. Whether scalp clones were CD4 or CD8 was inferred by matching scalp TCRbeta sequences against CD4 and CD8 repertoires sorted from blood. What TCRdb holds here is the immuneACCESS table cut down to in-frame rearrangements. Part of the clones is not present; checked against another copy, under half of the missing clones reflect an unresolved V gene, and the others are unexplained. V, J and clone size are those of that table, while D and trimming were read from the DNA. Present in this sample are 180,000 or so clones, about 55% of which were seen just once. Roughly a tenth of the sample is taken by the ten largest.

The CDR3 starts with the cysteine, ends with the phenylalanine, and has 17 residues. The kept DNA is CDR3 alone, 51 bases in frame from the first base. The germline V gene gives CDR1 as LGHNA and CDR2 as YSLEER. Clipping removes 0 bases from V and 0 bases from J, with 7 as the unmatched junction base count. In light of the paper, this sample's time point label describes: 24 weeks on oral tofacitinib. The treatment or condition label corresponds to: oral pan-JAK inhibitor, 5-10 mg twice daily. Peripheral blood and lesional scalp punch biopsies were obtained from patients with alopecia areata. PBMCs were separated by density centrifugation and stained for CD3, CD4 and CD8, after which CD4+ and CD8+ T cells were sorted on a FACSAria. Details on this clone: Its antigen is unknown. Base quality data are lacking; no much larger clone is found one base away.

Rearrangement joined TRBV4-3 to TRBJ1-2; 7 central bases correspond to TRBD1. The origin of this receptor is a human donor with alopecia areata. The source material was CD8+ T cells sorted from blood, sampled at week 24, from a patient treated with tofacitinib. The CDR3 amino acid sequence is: CASSQDGGTATNYGYTF. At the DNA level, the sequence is TGCGCCAGCAGCCAAGATGGCGGGACAGCGACTAACTATGGCTACACCTTC.